This note documents a single TCR beta chain sequence. V was trimmed by 6 bases and J by 0 bases, leaving 9 bases between them. CDR1 and CDR2 from the germline V gene are SNHLY and FYNNEI. CDR3 length equals 14 residues. Sequenced by immunoSEQ multiplex PCR; TCRdb stores in-frame clones only, minus some. The sample shows 40,000 to 55,000 clones, roughly 90% of them seen only once. The data were taken from a study of blood T cell repertoires in COVID-19. The rearrangement uses TRBV2 and TRBJ2-1; D may be TRBD2 (6 bases). This sequence originates from a human donor in a cohort sampled during active COVID-19. The specimen was peripheral blood. CDR3 protein: CASRMGGSYNEQFF. The DNA of the CDR3 is TGTGCCAGCAGGATGGGGGGCTCCTACAATGAGCAGTTCTTC.